The rows below give T cell receptor beta chains drawn from one sample of a study of shared clonotypes between healthy human individuals. Clones were read by immunoSEQ multiplex PCR, and TCRdb kept only the in-frame ones, dropping some. The table has about 1 million clones, 75% seen once. Source material: memory CD4+ T cells sorted from blood. These TCRs come from a man aged 18 to 29 in good health. CDR3s include the opening cysteine and the closing phenylalanine or tryptophan. D genes are given only for firm matches. Size values are once, few and many counts, or a class for expanded clones, and some rows have none.

-,TRBD1,TRBJ1-6,TRBV2,CASRGTGNYNSPLHF,TGTGCCAGCAGGGGGACAGGGAACTATAATTCACCCCTCCACTTT
-,TRBD2,TRBJ2-2,TRBV18,CASSPRELAGGLAGELFF,TGTGCCAGCTCACCGCGAGAACTAGCGGGAGGATTAGCCGGGGAGCTGTTTTTT
-,-,TRBJ1-1,TRBV7-2,CASSLEGTLMNTEAFF,TGTGCCAGCAGCTTAGAAGGGACGCTTATGAACACTGAAGCTTTCTTT
-,-,TRBJ2-2,TRBV10-3,CATLHSANTGELFF,TGTGCCACCCTCCATTCTGCGAACACCGGGGAGCTGTTTTTT
once,TRBD1,TRBJ1-6,TRBV7-9,CASSSGTGADSPLHF,TGTGCCAGCAGCTCCGGGACAGGAGCCGATTCACCCCTCCACTTT
-,TRBD1,TRBJ2-5,TRBV7-6,CASSLDRGVGETQYF,TGTGCCAGCAGCTTAGACAGGGGAGTCGGTGAGACCCAGTACTTC
-,-,TRBJ2-7,TRBV6-6,CASSYSSGGGNEQYF,TGTGCCAGCAGTTACTCGTCAGGGGGAGGCAACGAGCAGTACTTC
-,-,TRBJ2-7,TRBV27,CASRTVGEQYF,TGTGCCAGCCGGACAGTGGGTGAGCAGTACTTC
few,-,TRBJ2-1,TRBV4-3,CASSQEGISYNEQFF,TGCGCCAGCAGCCAAGAAGGGATCTCCTACAATGAGCAGTTCTTC
many,-,TRBJ1-4,TRBV4-3,CASGQGVNEKLFF,TGCGCCAGCGGCCAGGGAGTTAACGAAAAACTGTTTTTT
-,-,TRBJ2-2,TRBV30,CAWSVRSTGELFF,TGTGCCTGGAGTGTACGGTCCACCGGGGAGCTGTTTTTT
-,TRBD1,TRBJ2-1,TRBV5-4,CASTDRVNNEQFF,TGTGCCAGCACCGACAGGGTAAACAATGAGCAGTTCTTC
-,-,TRBJ1-2,TRBV7-2,CASSLATDLGYGYTF,TGTGCCAGCAGCTTAGCCACCGATTTGGGGTATGGCTACACCTTC
once,TRBD1,TRBJ2-7,TRBV2,CASSGTGGLYEQYF,TGTGCCAGCAGCGGGACAGGGGGCTTATACGAGCAGTACTTC
many,TRBD2,TRBJ2-7,TRBV25-1,CASSEGLAGPRF,TGTGCCAGCAGTGAGGGACTAGCGGGCCCTCGGTTC
once,TRBD2,TRBJ2-3,TRBV5-4,CASSPGGLAGGDTDTQYF,TGTGCCAGCAGCCCGGGGGGACTAGCGGGGGGCGACACAGATACGCAGTATTTT
-,TRBD1,TRBJ1-5,TRBV28,CASSRSGGLQPQHF,TGTGCCAGCAGTCGCTCAGGGGGTTTGCAGCCCCAGCATTTT
-,-,TRBJ2-1,TRBV6-1,CASRSWTTNEQFF,TGTGCCAGCAGGTCTTGGACTACGAATGAGCAGTTCTTC
-,TRBD2,TRBJ2-4,TRBV11-2,CASSSGTSGSGDIQYF,TGTGCCAGCAGCTCAGGGACTAGCGGGAGCGGGGACATTCAGTACTTC
-,TRBD2,TRBJ2-1,TRBV5-1,CASSSSGGTYNEQFF,TGCGCCAGCAGCTCTAGCGGGGGAACCTACAATGAGCAGTTCTTC
-,-,TRBJ2-5,TRBV5-4,CASSSLRLETQYF,TGTGCCAGCAGCTCCCTCCGGCTGGAGACCCAGTACTTC
many,-,TRBJ1-2,TRBV5-6,CASSLLGSNYGYTF,TGTGCCAGCAGCTTGTTGGGGTCCAACTATGGCTACACCTTC
-,-,TRBJ2-1,TRBV2,CASLGGRLANEQFF,TGTGCCAGTCTGGGCGGGCGGCTGGCAAATGAGCAGTTCTTC
-,TRBD2,TRBJ2-3,TRBV4-1,CASSQDASGGAGTTDTQYF,TGCGCCAGCAGCCAAGACGCTAGCGGGGGGGCAGGTACTACAGATACGCAGTATTTT
-,-,TRBJ1-3,TRBV5-6,CASSLGGGAGSGNTIYF,TGTGCCAGCAGCTTGGGAGGAGGGGCCGGCTCTGGAAACACCATATATTTT
-,TRBD1,TRBJ1-1,TRBV10-3,CATTTGEGNTEAFF,TGTGCCACGACAACAGGGGAAGGGAACACTGAAGCTTTCTTT
-,-,TRBJ1-3,TRBV7-7,CASSLPTETSGNTIYF,TGTGCTAGCAGCTTACCGACAGAAACCTCTGGAAACACCATATATTTT
-,TRBD2,TRBJ2-7,TRBV7-9,CASSPRVGLVYEQYF,TGTGCCAGCAGCCCCCGCGTGGGACTAGTCTACGAGCAGTACTTC
once,TRBD1,TRBJ2-7,TRBV4-3,CASSQDIGTATYEQYF,TGCGCCAGCAGCCAAGATATTGGGACAGCCACCTACGAGCAGTACTTC
-,-,TRBJ1-5,TRBV30,CAWSVLGTQNQPQHF,TGTGCCTGGAGTGTACTGGGAACCCAAAATCAGCCCCAGCATTTT
few,-,TRBJ2-3,TRBV7-3,CASSRQRGDTQYF,TGTGCCAGCAGCCGGCAACGGGGAGATACGCAGTATTTT
-,TRBD2,TRBJ2-3,TRBV5-6,CASSNRTTSGLTDTQYF,TGTGCCAGCAGCAATCGAACGACTAGCGGTCTCACAGATACGCAGTATTTT
-,-,TRBJ2-4,TRBV27,CASSLLKTQNIQYF,TGTGCCAGCAGCCTTTTAAAGACCCAAAACATTCAGTACTTC
-,TRBD2,TRBJ2-5,TRBV28,CASSLVSGGVMETQYF,TGTGCCAGCAGTTTAGTCAGCGGGGGAGTAATGGAGACCCAGTACTTC
-,-,TRBJ2-5,TRBV6-5,CASRRGLETQYF,TGTGCCAGCAGGAGGGGGTTAGAGACCCAGTACTTC
-,-,TRBJ2-7,TRBV6-1,CASRKTGNYEQYF,TGTGCCAGCAGGAAGACAGGAAACTACGAGCAGTACTTC
-,TRBD1,TRBJ2-1,TRBV19,CASSTSTGGTNEQFF,TGTGCCAGTAGTACCTCGACAGGGGGAACCAATGAGCAGTTCTTC
-,-,TRBJ2-3,TRBV7-6,CASSSGLSTDTQYF,TGTGCCAGCAGCTCGGGACTTAGCACAGATACGCAGTATTTT
many,-,TRBJ2-7,TRBV28,CASIKDLAAGEQYF,TGTGCCAGCATCAAGGATCTGGCAGCCGGCGAGCAGTACTTC
-,-,TRBJ2-5,TRBV7-3,CASSLGEAETQYF,TGTGCCAGCAGCTTAGGGGAAGCAGAGACCCAGTACTTC
-,-,TRBJ1-4,TRBV5-1,CASSLEYGGGITNEKLFF,TGCGCCAGCAGCTTGGAATATGGCGGTGGGATAACTAATGAAAAACTGTTTTTT
-,-,TRBJ2-5,TRBV6-1,CASRRTGIQETQYF,TGTGCCAGCAGACGGACTGGGATCCAAGAGACCCAGTACTTC
-,-,TRBJ2-3,TRBV9,CASSARDQSTDTQYF,TGTGCCAGCAGCGCCCGGGACCAGAGCACAGATACGCAGTATTTT
-,-,TRBJ2-3,TRBV19,CASSIQGGRDTQYF,TGTGCCAGTAGTATCCAGGGTGGCAGAGATACGCAGTATTTT
-,-,TRBJ2-3,TRBV6-1,CASRPPGTDTQYF,TGTGCCAGCAGGCCCCCGGGCACAGATACGCAGTATTTT
-,TRBD1,TRBJ2-7,TRBV5-8,CATKHQGARVEQYF,TGTGCCACCAAGCACCAGGGGGCTAGGGTCGAGCAGTACTTC
-,-,TRBJ2-1,TRBV9,CASSAGGAHSYNEQFF,TGTGCCAGCAGCGCTGGGGGGGCGCACAGCTACAATGAGCAGTTCTTC